This TCR beta chain is drawn from a study of blood T cell repertoires in COVID-19. About the study: The cDNA or gDNA used as material had been derived from T cells, B-cell-depleted T cells, or PBMCs.

Methods used by the authors: Reference gene primer amplification gave nucleated cell count estimates. Sequencing was performed with immunoSEQ multiplex PCR; in TCRdb, only in-frame clones are kept and a portion is missing. The V and J calls and the clone size are those of that table, but D and trimming were determined from the DNA. This sample has 400,000 to 500,000 clones, with approximately 90% found just once. The CDR3 is made up of 16 amino acids. In germline, CDR1 is LGHNA, CDR2 YSLEER. V lost 7 bases to trimming and J lost 1 base; unmatched junction nucleotides: 8. This clonotype was obtained from a woman aged 40 to 49 who had recovered from COVID-19. This chain joins TRBV4-3 and TRBJ2-2; TRBD1 matches 8 bases. Sequencing input: PBMCs or T cells enriched from blood (not recorded which). The CDR3 is CASKGKGTGNTGELFF. For the CDR3, the DNA is TGCGCCAGCAAGGGAAAGGGGACAGGGAACACCGGGGAGCTGTTTTTT.